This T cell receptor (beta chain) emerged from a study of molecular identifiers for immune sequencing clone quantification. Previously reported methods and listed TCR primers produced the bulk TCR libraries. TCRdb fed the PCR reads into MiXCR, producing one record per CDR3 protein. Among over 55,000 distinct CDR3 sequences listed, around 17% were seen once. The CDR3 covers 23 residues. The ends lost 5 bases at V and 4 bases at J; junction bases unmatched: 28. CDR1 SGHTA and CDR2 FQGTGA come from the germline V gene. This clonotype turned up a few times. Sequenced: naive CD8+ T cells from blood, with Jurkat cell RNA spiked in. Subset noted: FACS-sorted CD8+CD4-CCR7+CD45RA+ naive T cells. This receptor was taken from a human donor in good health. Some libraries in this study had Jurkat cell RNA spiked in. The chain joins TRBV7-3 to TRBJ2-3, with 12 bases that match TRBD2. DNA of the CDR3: TGTGCCAGCAGCCCACTCCCCGTCCCGAGGGCTAGCGGGAGGGACGAGGAAGCAGATACGCAGTATTTT. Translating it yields CASSPLPVPRASGRDEEADTQYF.